This TCR beta chain came from a study of T cell repertoires in cytomegalovirus infection. As for the study in general: Indications came from public TCR beta signatures; they pointed to CMV infection and to a matching HLA type.

This clonotype was seen more than once but under ten times. As yet, its antigen is unknown. Study-level results: HLA-C-restricted CMV-specific TCR beta clonotypes prevailed in the ex vivo response.

Each CDR3 protein is one row after TCRdb ran MiXCR on the reads. Counted here are some 940,000 distinct CDR3 sequences, roughly 30% occurring once; the ten biggest clones make up 11% to 15%. Germline trimming cut 5 bases from V and 4 bases from J; bases unmatched to any gene: 9. CDR3 size: 14 residues. Germline values: CDR1 DFQATT, CDR2 SNEGSKA (reference sequence). This clonotype originated in a human donor in good health (CMV status not recorded). Some clones in this sample may be carry-over from other donors' samples. V usage is TRBV20-1 and J usage is TRBJ2-3; 7 bases agree with TRBD2. Sequences were derived from cultured CD8+ T cells from PBMCs, sampled from culture after CMV antigen stimulation. In DNA form, the CDR3 reads TGCAGTGCTCGTCCGGGACTATCGTCAGATACGCAGTATTTT. Its protein product is CSARPGLSSDTQYF.